The 10 T cell receptor beta chains presented below share a single source sample, sequenced in a study of blood T cells in healthy people across ages. It was with a sample-barcoded 5' primer and a J-beta primer mix that a second PCR of roughly 6 to 11 cycles was run. TCRdb independently ran MiXCR on the 5' RACE reads; one entry per CDR3 protein. The data show 1 million or so distinct CDR3 sequences, around 27% seen once. In addition, the sample was reused for a study of T cells of mothers and their children.

The sample taken for sequencing was blood. Source of these receptors: a girl aged 2 to 10 in good health.

The chain couples TRBV4-3 to TRBJ2-7; no firm D call. Germline V lookup: CDR1 LGHNA, CDR2 YSLEER. The CDR3 runs 15 residues. Trimming removed 1 base from V and 2 bases from J, with 12 bases in between. CDR3 sequence reads: CASSQGATGTYEQYF. The CDR3 DNA reads TGCGCCAGCAGCCAAGGCGCGACCGGTACCTACGAGCAGTACTTC.

This clonotype was recorded a few times. V usage is TRBV10-3 and J usage is TRBJ2-7; D may be TRBD1 or TRBD2 (5 bases each). The V end was cut by 10 bases, the J end by 4 bases, with 23 bases between. This CDR3 contains 15 residues. Germline CDR1 ENHRY, CDR2 SYGVKD. CDR3 in amino acids: CASLAGPGQEYEQYF. The DNA of the CDR3 is TGTGCCAGCCTAGCAGGGCCCGGCCAGGAATACGAGCAGTACTTC.

This clonotype was found many times. The chain joins TRBV4-2 to TRBJ2-7; D is unresolved. V was pared by 1 base and J by 2 bases, with 12 bases between. The CDR3 length is 15 residues. Germline CDR1 and CDR2: LGHNA and YNFKEQ. In nucleotides, the CDR3 is TGTGCCAGCAGCCAAGTACCCAGAACGCCCTACGAGCAGTACTTC. It yields the protein CASSQVPRTPYEQYF.

This clonotype was seen a few times. The V gene is TRBV20-1, the J gene TRBJ2-1, with D possibly being TRBD1 or TRBD2 (5 bases each). CDR1 and CDR2 from the germline V gene are DFQATT and SNEGSKA (reference sequence). The CDR3 has 13 residues. V was trimmed by 3 bases and J by 6 bases, leaving 12 bases between them. CDR3 protein: CSARTGQPNEQFF. The CDR3 DNA is TGCAGTGCTAGGACGGGGCAACCCAATGAGCAGTTCTTC.

This chain links TRBV6-6 with TRBJ2-1; the match to TRBD1 covers 11 bases. Germline V gives CDR1 MNHNY, CDR2 SVGAGI (reference sequence). The CDR3 has 14 residues. V lost 10 bases to trimming and J lost 10 bases; unmatched junction nucleotides: 12. This CDR3 is CAIDDWTGGKEQFF. The CDR3 nucleotides read TGTGCCATCGACGATTGGACAGGGGGCAAGGAGCAGTTCTTC.

A few counts support this clonotype. Compared with germline, one end of the junction differs, possibly owing to a read error. The chain has TRBV6-5 and TRBJ1-2; D gene uncertain. Germline loops: CDR1 MNHEY, CDR2 SVGAGI. The CDR3 is made up of 15 amino acids. This CDR3 is CASSYSWTGGNGNTF. The CDR3, as DNA: TGTGCCAGCAGTTACTCGTGGACGGGTGGGAATGGCAACACCTTC.

This rearrangement joins TRBV4-3 to TRBJ1-5; D uncertain. CDR3 size: 17 residues. The V gene lost 0 bases and the J gene lost 1 base, with 13 bases spanning the gap. The V gene's germline CDR1 is LGHNA and CDR2 YSLEER. The CDR3 region has the DNA TGCGCCAGCAGCCAAGATAGGGTGTTATACAGCAATCAGCCCCAGCATTTT. Amino acid sequence: CASSQDRVLYSNQPQHF.

V gene TRBV24-1 combines with J gene TRBJ1-2; possible D gene TRBD1, 5 bases. Trimming removed 5 bases at V and 6 bases at J, with 15 bases between. CDR3 length: 14 amino acids. Germline CDR1 is KGHDR and CDR2 is SFDVKD. In DNA form, the CDR3 reads TGTGCCACCAGTGCTGGGGGGAAGGGTGATGGCTACACCTTC. Translated: CATSAGGKGDGYTF.

V is TRBV9 and J is TRBJ2-1; no definite D call. The CDR3 covers 15 residues. Trimming took 7 bases from V and 0 from J, leaving 14 bases between them. Germline assignment: CDR1 SGDLS and CDR2 YYNGEE. CDR3 in amino acids: CASGMDASSYNEQFF. The CDR3 region has the DNA TGTGCCAGCGGCATGGACGCAAGCTCCTACAATGAGCAGTTCTTC. The variable domain in full, completed from reference TRBV9 and TRBJ2-1, reads DSGVTQTPKHLITATGQRVTLRCSPRSGDLSVYWYQQSLDQGLQFLIQYYNGEERAKGNILERFSAQQFPDLHSELNLSSLELGDSALYFCASGMDASSYNEQFFGPGTRLTVL.

This clonotype appeared a few times. The V call is TRBV29-1, the J call TRBJ1-1; D uncertain. Germline lookup yields CDR1 SQVTM and CDR2 ANQGSEA. The CDR3 loop spans 11 amino acids. Trimming pared 5 bases from V and 5 bases from J, leaving 9 bases between. The CDR3 DNA sequence: TGCAGCGTTTCCGGGAATACTGAAGCTTTCTTT. As protein: CSVSGNTEAFF. Drawing the rest from reference TRBV29-1 and TRBJ1-1, the complete variable domain is SAVISQKPSRDICQRGTSLTIQCQVDSQVTMMFWYRQQPGQSLTLIATANQGSEATYESGFVIDKFPISRPNLTFSTLTVSNMSPEDSSIYLCSVSGNTEAFFGQGTRLTVV.